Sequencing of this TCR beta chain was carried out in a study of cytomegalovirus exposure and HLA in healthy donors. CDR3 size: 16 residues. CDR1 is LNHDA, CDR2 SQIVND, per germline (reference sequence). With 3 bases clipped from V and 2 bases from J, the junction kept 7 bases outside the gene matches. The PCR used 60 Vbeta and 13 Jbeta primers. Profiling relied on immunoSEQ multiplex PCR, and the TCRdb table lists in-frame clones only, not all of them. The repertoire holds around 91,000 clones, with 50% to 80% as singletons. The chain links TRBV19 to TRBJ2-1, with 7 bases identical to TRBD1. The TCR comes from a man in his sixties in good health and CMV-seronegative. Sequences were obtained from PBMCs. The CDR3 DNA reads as TGTGCCAGTAGTATCAAGTGGCAGGGGGCCTACAATGAGCAGTTCTTC. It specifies CASSIKWQGAYNEQFF.